This TCR beta chain appears in the sequencing data of a study of control samples from healthy donors and cancer patients. The CDR3 consists of 17 residues. With V trimmed by 2 bases and J by 1 base, 5 bases remained unmatched. Germline lookup yields CDR1 SGHTA and CDR2 FQGTGA. This table comes from immunoSEQ multiplex PCR, and its TCRdb copy is limited to in-frame clones, with some not included. The sample records about 170,000 clones, 85% to 95% being singletons. This receptor was taken from a woman younger than 35 in good health. This chain connects TRBV7-3 to TRBJ2-2; 9 bases align to TRBD1. The sequenced sample consisted of blood. CDR3 coding DNA: TGTGCCAGCAGCTTAGGTCCGGGACAGGGGAACACCGGGGAGCTGTTTTTT. Residues: CASSLGPGQGNTGELFF.